The entry that follows covers one TCR beta chain sequence. What it binds is not known. The data stem from a study of cytomegalovirus exposure and HLA in healthy donors. Germline assignment: CDR1 LGHNA and CDR2 YSLEER. Trimming removed 1 base from V and 3 bases from J, with 9 bases in between. This CDR3 has 14 residues. Only in-frame clones appear in the TCRdb table, and some are missing; sequencing was by immunoSEQ multiplex PCR. In the table there are about 150,000 clones, 70% to 90% of which are singletons. Study outcomes and limitations: The authors listed about 170 TCR beta chains as cytomegalovirus-associated.

Sequencing was carried out using PBMCs. The rearrangement uses TRBV4-3 and TRBJ1-1; tentatively, D is TRBD1 (6 bases). The receptor comes from a man in his late teens or twenties in good health and CMV-seropositive. The CDR3 loop reads CASSQGRQDTEAFF. In DNA, the CDR3 is TGCGCCAGCAGCCAAGGTCGACAGGACACTGAAGCTTTCTTT.